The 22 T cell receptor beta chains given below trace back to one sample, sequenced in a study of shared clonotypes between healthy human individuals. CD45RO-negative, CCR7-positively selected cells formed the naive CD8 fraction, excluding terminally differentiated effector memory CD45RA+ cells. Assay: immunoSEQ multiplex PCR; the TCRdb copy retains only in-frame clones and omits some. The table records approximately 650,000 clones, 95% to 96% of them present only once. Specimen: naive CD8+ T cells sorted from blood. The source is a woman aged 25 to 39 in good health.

This chain's CDR3 is CASSFSSETDTQYF. CDR3 in DNA: TGTGCCAGCAGTTTCTCGTCTGAAACAGATACGCAGTATTTT. This sequence joins TRBV28 and TRBJ2-3, with D unresolved. The CDR3 is 14 amino acids. V shed 3 bases and J shed 3 bases, with 10 bases lying between them. Germline V lookup: CDR1 MDHEN, CDR2 SYDVKM.

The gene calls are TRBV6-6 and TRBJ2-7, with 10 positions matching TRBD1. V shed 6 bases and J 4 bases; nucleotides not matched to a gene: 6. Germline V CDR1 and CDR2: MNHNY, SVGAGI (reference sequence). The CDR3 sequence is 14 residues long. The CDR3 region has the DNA TGTGCCAGCAGCCTGGGACAGGGGACTTACGAGCAGTACTTC. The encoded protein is CASSLGQGTYEQYF.

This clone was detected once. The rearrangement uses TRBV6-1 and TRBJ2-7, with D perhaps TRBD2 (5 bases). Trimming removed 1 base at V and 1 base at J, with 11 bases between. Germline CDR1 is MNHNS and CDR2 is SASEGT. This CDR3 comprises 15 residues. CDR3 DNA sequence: TGTGCCAGCAGTGAAGAGGACTTCGTATCCTACGAGCAGTACTTC. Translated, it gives CASSEEDFVSYEQYF.

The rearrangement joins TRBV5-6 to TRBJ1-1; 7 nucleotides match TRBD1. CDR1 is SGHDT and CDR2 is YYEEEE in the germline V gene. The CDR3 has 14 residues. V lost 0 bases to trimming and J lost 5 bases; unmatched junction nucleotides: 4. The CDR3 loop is CASSLARGRTEAFF. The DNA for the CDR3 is TGTGCCAGCAGCTTGGCGAGGGGGCGAACTGAAGCTTTCTTT.

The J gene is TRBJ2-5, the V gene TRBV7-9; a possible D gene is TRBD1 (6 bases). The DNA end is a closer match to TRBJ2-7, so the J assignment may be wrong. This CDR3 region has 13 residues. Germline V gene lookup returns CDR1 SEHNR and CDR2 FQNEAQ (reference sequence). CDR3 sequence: CASSIGDRYEQYF. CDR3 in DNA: TGTGCCAGCAGCATCGGAGACAGGTACGAGCAGTACTTC.

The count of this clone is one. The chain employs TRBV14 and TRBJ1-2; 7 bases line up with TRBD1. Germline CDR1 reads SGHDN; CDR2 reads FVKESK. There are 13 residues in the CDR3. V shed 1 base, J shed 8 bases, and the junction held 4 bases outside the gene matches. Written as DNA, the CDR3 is TGTGCCAGCAGCCAAGTCAGGGGGTTCGGCTACACCTTC. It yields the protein CASSQVRGFGYTF.

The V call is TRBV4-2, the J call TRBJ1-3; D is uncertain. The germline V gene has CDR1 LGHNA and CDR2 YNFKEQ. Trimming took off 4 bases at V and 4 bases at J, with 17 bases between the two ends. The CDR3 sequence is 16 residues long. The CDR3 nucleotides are TGTGCCAGCAGCCTTAATAGGGCTCGTATGGGAAACACCATATATTTT. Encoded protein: CASSLNRARMGNTIYF.

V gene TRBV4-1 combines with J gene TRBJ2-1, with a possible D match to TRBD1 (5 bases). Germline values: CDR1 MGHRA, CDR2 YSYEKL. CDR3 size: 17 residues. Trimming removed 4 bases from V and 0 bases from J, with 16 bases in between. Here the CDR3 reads CASSPTGQPRSYNEQFF. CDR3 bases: TGCGCCAGCAGCCCAACCGGACAACCTCGCTCCTACAATGAGCAGTTCTTC.

CDR3 residues: CASSPSGGAGAEAFF. The CDR3 nucleotides are TGTGCCAGCAGCCCTAGCGGGGGCGCCGGGGCTGAAGCTTTCTTT. This chain connects TRBV9 to TRBJ1-1; maybe TRBD1 (6 bases). Between the trimmed V and J ends, which lost 4 bases and 6 bases, there was a span of 19 bases. The germline V gene has CDR1 SGDLS and CDR2 YYNGEE. The CDR3 has 15 residues.

The CDR3 loop reads CASSLNGYTGELFF. In DNA form, the CDR3 reads TGTGCCAGCAGCTTAAATGGATACACCGGGGAGCTGTTTTTT. The chain has TRBV11-2 and TRBJ2-2; D is unclear. Germline V lookup: CDR1 SGHAT, CDR2 FQNNGV. The CDR3 sequence is 14 residues long. Trimming removed 2 bases at V and 3 bases at J, with 7 bases between.

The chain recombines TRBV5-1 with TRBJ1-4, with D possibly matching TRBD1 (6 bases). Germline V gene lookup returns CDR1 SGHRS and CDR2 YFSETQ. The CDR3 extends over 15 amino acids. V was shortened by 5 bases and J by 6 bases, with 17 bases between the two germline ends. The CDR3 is CASRTYGGLYEKLFF. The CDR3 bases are TGCGCCAGCAGGACCTACGGGGGGCTTTATGAAAAACTGTTTTTT.

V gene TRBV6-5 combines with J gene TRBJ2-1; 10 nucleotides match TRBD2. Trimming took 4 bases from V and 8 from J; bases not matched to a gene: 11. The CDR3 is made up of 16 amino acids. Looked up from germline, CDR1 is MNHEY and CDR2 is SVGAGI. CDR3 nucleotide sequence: TGTGCCAGCAGTTGGGAACAGCGGGAGGGCCGGGATGAGCAGTTCTTC. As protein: CASSWEQREGRDEQFF.

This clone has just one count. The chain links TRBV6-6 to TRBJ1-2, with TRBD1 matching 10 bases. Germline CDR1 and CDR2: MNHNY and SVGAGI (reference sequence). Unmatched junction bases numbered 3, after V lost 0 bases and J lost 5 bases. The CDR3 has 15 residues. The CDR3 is CASSYSDRGGYGYTF. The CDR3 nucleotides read TGTGCCAGCAGTTACTCGGACAGGGGGGGGTATGGCTACACCTTC.

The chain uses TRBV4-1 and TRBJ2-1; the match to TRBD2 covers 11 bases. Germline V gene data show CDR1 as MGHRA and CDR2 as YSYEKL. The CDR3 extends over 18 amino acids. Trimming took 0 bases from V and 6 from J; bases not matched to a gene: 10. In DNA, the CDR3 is TGCGCCAGCAGCCAAGAACCCCCACTAGCGGGAGCAGGCAATGAGCAGTTCTTC. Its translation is CASSQEPPLAGAGNEQFF.

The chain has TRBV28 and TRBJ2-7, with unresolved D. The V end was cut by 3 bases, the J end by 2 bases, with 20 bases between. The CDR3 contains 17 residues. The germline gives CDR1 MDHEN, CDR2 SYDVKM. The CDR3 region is CASSFLRVEPRTYEQYF. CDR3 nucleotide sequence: TGTGCCAGCAGTTTTCTTAGGGTGGAGCCCAGGACCTACGAGCAGTACTTC.

The DNA of the CDR3 is TGTGCCAGCAGCCCCTTGGGTGAGGACACTGAAGCTTTCTTT. Residues: CASSPLGEDTEAFF. V gene TRBV5-6 combines with J gene TRBJ1-1, with no clear D. The V end lost 4 bases, the J end lost 3 bases, and 13 bases lay between the germline ends. Germline loops: CDR1 SGHDT, CDR2 YYEEEE. This CDR3 contains 14 residues.

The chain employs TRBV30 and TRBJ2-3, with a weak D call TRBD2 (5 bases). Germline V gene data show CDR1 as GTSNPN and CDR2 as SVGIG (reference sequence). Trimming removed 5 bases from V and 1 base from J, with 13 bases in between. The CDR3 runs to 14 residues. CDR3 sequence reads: CAWYRGYGTDTQYF. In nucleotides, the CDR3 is TGTGCCTGGTATCGGGGATACGGCACAGATACGCAGTATTTT.

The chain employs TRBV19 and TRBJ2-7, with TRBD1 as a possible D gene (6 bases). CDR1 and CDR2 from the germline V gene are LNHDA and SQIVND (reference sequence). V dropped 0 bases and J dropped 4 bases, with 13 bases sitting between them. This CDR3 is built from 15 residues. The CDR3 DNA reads TGTGCCAGTAGTATAGATGCACACAGGGAATACGAGCAGTACTTC. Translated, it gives CASSIDAHREYEQYF.

In nucleotides, the CDR3 is TGCAGCGTTGCCGGACAGGGAACCCCAAGTAATGAAAAACTGTTTTTT. This gives the protein CSVAGQGTPSNEKLFF. The V and J genes are TRBV29-1 and TRBJ1-4; the match to TRBD1 covers 8 bases. Germline V lookup: CDR1 SQVTM, CDR2 ANQGSEA. The CDR3 extends over 16 amino acids. Losses at the gene ends were 4 bases for V and 4 bases for J; bases not matched to a gene: 11.

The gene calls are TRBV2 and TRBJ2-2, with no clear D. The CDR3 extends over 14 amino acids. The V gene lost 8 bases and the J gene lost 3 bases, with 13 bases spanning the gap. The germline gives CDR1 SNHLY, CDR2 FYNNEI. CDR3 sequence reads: CASLVGSDTGELFF. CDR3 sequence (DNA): TGTGCCAGCTTGGTAGGCAGTGACACCGGGGAGCTGTTTTTT.

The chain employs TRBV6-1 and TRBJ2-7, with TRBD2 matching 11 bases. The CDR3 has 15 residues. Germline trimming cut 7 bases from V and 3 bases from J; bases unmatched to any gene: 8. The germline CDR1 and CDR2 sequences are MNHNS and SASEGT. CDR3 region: CASIVGLAGGYEQYF. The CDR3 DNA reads TGTGCCAGCATCGTGGGTCTAGCGGGGGGCTACGAGCAGTACTTC.

The CDR3 loop is CASSYTDSSYEQYF. The CDR3 DNA is TGTGCCAGCAGCTACACCGATAGCTCCTACGAGCAGTACTTC. The gene calls are TRBV7-9 and TRBJ2-7; D is unclear. Trimming cost V 4 bases and J 0 bases, with 10 bases left between them. The CDR3 extends over 14 amino acids. Germline V CDR1 and CDR2: SEHNR, FQNEAQ (reference sequence).